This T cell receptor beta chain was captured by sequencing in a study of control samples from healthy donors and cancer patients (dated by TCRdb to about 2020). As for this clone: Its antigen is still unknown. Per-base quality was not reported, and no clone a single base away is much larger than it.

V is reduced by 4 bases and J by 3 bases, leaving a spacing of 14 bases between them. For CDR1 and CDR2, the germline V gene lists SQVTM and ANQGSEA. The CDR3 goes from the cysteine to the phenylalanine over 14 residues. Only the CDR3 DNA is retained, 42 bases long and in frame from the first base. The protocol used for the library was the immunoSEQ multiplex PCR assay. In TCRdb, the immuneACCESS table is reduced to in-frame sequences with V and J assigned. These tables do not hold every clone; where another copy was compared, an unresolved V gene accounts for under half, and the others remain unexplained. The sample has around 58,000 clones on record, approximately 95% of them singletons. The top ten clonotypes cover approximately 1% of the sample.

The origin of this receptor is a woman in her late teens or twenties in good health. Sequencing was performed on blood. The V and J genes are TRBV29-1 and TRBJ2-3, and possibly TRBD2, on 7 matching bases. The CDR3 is CSVAGTTGTDTQYF. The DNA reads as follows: TGCAGCGTTGCCGGGACTACAGGGACAGATACGCAGTATTTT.